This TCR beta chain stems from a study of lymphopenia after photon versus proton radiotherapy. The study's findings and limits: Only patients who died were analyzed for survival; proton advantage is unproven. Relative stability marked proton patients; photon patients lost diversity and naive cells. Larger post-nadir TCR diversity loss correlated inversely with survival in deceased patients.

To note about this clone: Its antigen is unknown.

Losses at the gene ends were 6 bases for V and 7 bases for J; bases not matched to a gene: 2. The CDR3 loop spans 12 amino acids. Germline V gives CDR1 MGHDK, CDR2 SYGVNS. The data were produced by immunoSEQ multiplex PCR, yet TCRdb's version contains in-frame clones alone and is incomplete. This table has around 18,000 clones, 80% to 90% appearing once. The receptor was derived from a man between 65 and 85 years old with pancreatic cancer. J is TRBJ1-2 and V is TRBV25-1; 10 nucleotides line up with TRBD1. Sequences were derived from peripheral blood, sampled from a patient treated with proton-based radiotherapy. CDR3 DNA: TGTGCCAGCAGGAGACAGGGGGCTGGCTACACCTTC. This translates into CASRRQGAGYTF.